Here is one TCR beta chain with its context. The junction had 6 bases not matched to a gene; V was cut back by 4 bases and J by 0 bases. This CDR3 contains 17 residues. Looked up from germline, CDR1 is SGHTA and CDR2 is FQGNSA. The entry originates in a study of shared clonotypes between healthy human individuals. Produced via immunoSEQ multiplex PCR; TCRdb's table is partial and in-frame only. Seen here are about 2.3 million clones, just over 90% observed once, and the top ten hold about 0.41%. The source is a man in his late teens or twenties in good health. Some clones in this sample may be carry-over from other donors' samples. The chain employs TRBV7-2 and TRBJ1-3; 10 bases align to TRBD1. Specimen: naive CD4+ T cells from PBMCs. The sample's subset: CD45RA+ positively selected. DNA of the CDR3: TGTGCCAGCAGCTCTTCGACAGGGGGCCACTCTGGAAACACCATATATTTT. Encoded protein: CASSSSTGGHSGNTIYF.